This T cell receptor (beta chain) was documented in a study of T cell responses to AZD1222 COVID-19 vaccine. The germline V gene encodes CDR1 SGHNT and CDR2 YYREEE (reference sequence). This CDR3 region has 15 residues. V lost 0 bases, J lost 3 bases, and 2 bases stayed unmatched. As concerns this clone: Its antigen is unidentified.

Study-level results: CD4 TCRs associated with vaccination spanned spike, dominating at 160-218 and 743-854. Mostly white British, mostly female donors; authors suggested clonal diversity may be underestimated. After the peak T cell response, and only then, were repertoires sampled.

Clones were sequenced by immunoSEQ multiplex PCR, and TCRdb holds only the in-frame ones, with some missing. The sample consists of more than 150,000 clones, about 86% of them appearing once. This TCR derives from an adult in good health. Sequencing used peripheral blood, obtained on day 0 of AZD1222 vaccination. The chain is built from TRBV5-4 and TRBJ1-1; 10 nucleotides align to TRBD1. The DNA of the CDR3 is TGTGCCAGCAGCTTGGGGGGACAGGGGTACACTGAAGCTTTCTTT. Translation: CASSLGGQGYTEAFF.